This entry is about one T cell receptor (beta chain). As yet, its antigen is unknown. The data are from a study of cytomegalovirus exposure and HLA in healthy donors. Study in general: Prior work identified more than 90 million unique TCR beta sequences in around 170 million T cells. Study observations and caveats: The study labeled under 200 TCR beta chains cytomegalovirus-associated. In vitro checks showed that a few CMV-associated chains really do target CMV antigens.

A multiplex PCR was run with 60 Vbeta primers and 13 Jbeta primers. As processed by the authors: The authors later counted some 76 million unique TCR beta chains, roughly 10 million of them shared. Measured with immunoSEQ multiplex PCR; TCRdb has only the in-frame clones, and not every one. The V and J calls and clone size are taken from that table; D and trimming were inferred from the DNA. The table records 100,000 to 150,000 clones, 70% to 80% of them present only once. The sequenced material came from PBMCs. The sequence was collected from a man aged 40-50 years in good health and CMV-seropositive.

CDR3 sequence reads: CASSLQGSMQETQYF. As DNA, the CDR3 is TGTGCCAGCAGCCTACAGGGGTCGATGCAAGAGACCCAGTACTTC. The V gene is TRBV5-4, the J gene TRBJ2-5; 7 positions match TRBD1. The CDR3 runs to 15 residues. J lost 2 bases, V lost 4 bases, and 8 bases had no gene match. Germline assignment: CDR1 SGHNT and CDR2 YYREEE (reference sequence).